This T cell receptor (beta chain) was sequenced for a study of a mutant IDH1 vaccine in newly diagnosed glioma. Worth noting for this clone: Its antigen is undetermined.

This CDR3 has 15 amino acids. Germline values: CDR1 SGDLS, CDR2 YYNGEE. With 4 bases removed from V and 6 bases from J, the gap between germline ends came to 16 bases. The method was immunoSEQ multiplex PCR; TCRdb's version includes in-frame clones alone and lacks a portion of them. The repertoire holds 60,000 to 75,000 clones, with approximately 84% as singletons. The time point here: week 11, during vaccination. Every single dose of the vaccine, 300 ug of mutant IDH1 20-mer peptide, came with topical imiquimod. The rearrangement links TRBV9 to TRBJ1-4; D unclear. This receptor was obtained from a man aged 30-40 years with glioma. The input for sequencing was PBMCs, taken from a glioma patient whose treatment included an IDH1 peptide vaccine. The CDR3 bases are TGTGCCAGCAGCTCCGGACTTAACGTGGATGAAAAACTGTTTTTT. It specifies CASSSGLNVDEKLFF.